The 30 T cell receptor beta chains below were found in one sample sequenced in a study of T cells in Graves' hyperthyroidism and ophthalmopathy. RNA transcripts served as the template for amplifying TCR beta CDR3 regions. The TCR CDR3 first-round RT-PCR relied on the HTBI primer set. TCRdb fed the multiplex PCR reads into MiXCR, producing one record per CDR3 protein. The repertoire consists of some 600,000 distinct CDR3 sequences, with 11% to 15% occurring once and the leading ten covering under 7%. Source material: blood. The receptors were sampled from a woman aged 25 to 39 with Graves' hyperthyroidism that later progressed to Graves' ophthalmopathy.

The genes are TRBV11-2 and TRBJ2-1; D is perhaps TRBD1 or TRBD2 (5 bases each). V was trimmed by 5 bases and J by 1 base, leaving 15 bases between them. CDR3 length equals 16 residues. The germline V gene has CDR1 SGHAT and CDR2 FQNNGV. The CDR3 protein is CASSEGWDPSYNEQFF. The CDR3 region has the DNA TGTGCCAGCAGCGAGGGGTGGGACCCATCCTACAATGAGCAGTTCTTC.

This clonotype was detected many times. J is TRBJ2-7 and V is TRBV29-1; 8 bases match TRBD1. The germline V gene has CDR1 SQVTM and CDR2 ANQGSEA. The trim removed 6 bases at V and 0 bases at J, leaving 10 bases unmatched. This CDR3 is built from 15 residues. The CDR3 region is CSVADRGRISYEQYF. CDR3 nucleotide sequence: TGCAGCGTGGCCGACAGGGGCAGGATCTCCTACGAGCAGTACTTC.

At least ten counts were recorded for this clonotype. The chain uses TRBV25-1 and TRBJ2-5, with 12 bases aligning to TRBD2. After removal of 3 bases from V and 12 bases from J, the junction contained 11 bases not matched to a gene. The CDR3 runs 15 residues. Germline loops: CDR1 MGHDK, CDR2 SYGVNS. CDR3 loop: CASSDGGLAGGSEYF. CDR3 bases: TGTGCCAGCAGTGATGGAGGTCTAGCGGGAGGGTCGGAGTACTTC.

This clonotype occurred many times. V and J are TRBV11-2 and TRBJ1-1; 9 bases are shared with TRBD1. The trim removed 3 bases at V and 5 bases at J, leaving 10 bases unmatched. The CDR3 has 16 amino acids. CDR1 is SGHAT, CDR2 FQNNGV, per germline. The CDR3 DNA sequence: TGTGCCAGCAGCTTTGATGCGGGACAGGGAAGAACTGAAGCTTTCTTT. Translating gives CASSFDAGQGRTEAFF.

This rearrangement joins TRBV28 to TRBJ2-1, with 12 bases aligning to TRBD2. This CDR3 has 16 amino acids. The germline CDR1 and CDR2 sequences are MDHEN and SYDVKM. With V trimmed by 5 bases and J by 7 bases, 9 bases remained unmatched. The CDR3 bases are TGTGCCAGCAGTGTACGACTAGCGGGAGTTCGGAATGAGCAGTTCTTC. Its protein is CASSVRLAGVRNEQFF. Complete variable domain (other parts from reference TRBV28 and TRBJ2-1): DVKVTQSSRYLVKRTGEKVFLECVQDMDHENMFWYRQDPGLGLRLIYFSYDVKMKEKGDIPEGYSVSREKKERFSLILESASTNQTSMYLCASSVRLAGVRNEQFFGPGTRLTVL.

The chain carries TRBV14 and TRBJ1-6; D is unclear. The germline gives CDR1 SGHDN, CDR2 FVKESK. This CDR3 comprises 12 residues. CDR3 sequence (DNA): TGTGTCAGTGGATATCATAATTCACCCCTCCACTTT. It specifies CVSGYHNSPLHF.

This clonotype was detected many times. This chain uses TRBV24-1 with TRBJ2-3, with 10 bases matching TRBD2. V was pared by 1 base and J by 4 bases, with 4 bases of the junction left unmatched. The CDR3 length is 16 residues. The germline CDR1 and CDR2 sequences are KGHDR and SFDVKD. The CDR3 nucleotides are TGTGCCACCAGTGATTTCCCTAGCGGGAGCTCAGATACGCAGTATTTT. Its protein product is CATSDFPSGSSDTQYF.

The chain uses TRBV2 and TRBJ1-1; D perhaps matches TRBD1 (5 bases). V was shortened by 6 bases and J by 4 bases, with 21 bases between the two germline ends. This CDR3 is built from 16 residues. CDR1 and CDR2 (germline): SNHLY, FYNNEI. The CDR3: CASSKPSGLGGTEAFF. The CDR3 region has the DNA TGTGCCAGCAGCAAACCCTCGGGGCTGGGAGGCACTGAAGCTTTCTTT.

The chain carries TRBV27 and TRBJ2-2; TRBD1 matches at 7 bases. The CDR3 sequence is 19 residues long. Germline-derived CDR1 and CDR2 are MNHEY and SMNVEV (reference sequence). The junction had 18 bases not matched to a gene; V was cut back by 3 bases and J by 5 bases. The CDR3 protein is CASSLAAGGAYEGTGELFF. DNA of the CDR3: TGTGCCAGCAGTTTGGCCGCAGGGGGTGCCTATGAGGGAACCGGGGAGCTGTTTTTT.

This clonotype was counted a few times. The genes are TRBV5-1 and TRBJ2-7, with 10 bases identical to TRBD2. The ends lost 3 bases at V and 7 bases at J; junction bases unmatched: 13. CDR3 length: 16 amino acids. Germline CDR1 is SGHRS and CDR2 is YFSETQ. The CDR3: CASSSPSGRAQGEQYF. The CDR3, as DNA: TGCGCCAGCAGCTCTCCGAGCGGGAGGGCACAGGGGGAGCAGTACTTC.

This clonotype was seen ten or more times. The rearrangement joins TRBV28 to TRBJ2-7; TRBD1 agrees at 8 bases. The V gene's germline CDR1 is MDHEN and CDR2 SYDVKM. The CDR3 totals 14 residues. The V and J ends lost 6 bases and 3 bases, in that order; junction bases with no gene match: 7. In DNA form, the CDR3 reads TGTGCCAGCAGATCAGGACAGGGCATCTACGAGCAGTACTTC. Translating it yields CASRSGQGIYEQYF. Combining the CDR3 with reference TRBV28 and TRBJ2-7 gives the whole variable domain DVKVTQSSRYLVKRTGEKVFLECVQDMDHENMFWYRQDPGLGLRLIYFSYDVKMKEKGDIPEGYSVSREKKERFSLILESASTNQTSMYLCASRSGQGIYEQYFGPGTRLTVT.

In this sample, this clonotype turned up many times. The rearrangement uses TRBV13 and TRBJ2-7; D is perhaps TRBD2 (5 bases). V was clipped by 3 bases and J by 4 bases, with 13 bases between them. The germline V gene encodes CDR1 PRHDT and CDR2 FYEKMQ (reference sequence). The CDR3 consists of 14 residues. CDR3 nucleotide sequence: TGTGCCAGCAGCTTTACGGGAAGCGGATACGAGCAGTACTTC. This translates into CASSFTGSGYEQYF. Full variable domain (remainder filled in from reference TRBV13 and TRBJ2-7): AAGVIQSPRHLIKEKRETATLKCYPIPRHDTVYWYQQGPGQDPQFLISFYEKMQSDKGSIPDRFSAQQFSDYHSELNMSSLELGDSALYFCASSFTGSGYEQYFGPGTRLTVT.

This clonotype has a count of ten or more. The rearrangement uses TRBV3-1 and TRBJ2-1; 7 positions match TRBD2. The V segment lost 2 bases and the J segment 6 bases; nucleotides outside the gene matches: 7. The CDR3 runs to 15 residues. The germline CDR1 and CDR2 sequences are LGHDT and YNNKEL (reference sequence). CDR3 nucleotide sequence: TGTGCCAGCAGCCAACACCGGGACTACCTCAATGAGCAGTTCTTC. Translating gives CASSQHRDYLNEQFF.

This clonotype was seen at least ten times. The CDR3 DNA is TGTGCCAGCCGGGGACAATCTTTAACAGATACGCAGTATTTT. Protein sequence: CASRGQSLTDTQYF. The rearrangement uses TRBV19 and TRBJ2-3, with D perhaps TRBD1 (6 bases). The CDR3 contains 14 residues. The V end lost 9 bases, the J end lost 3 bases, and 16 bases lay between the germline ends. Germline-derived CDR1 and CDR2 are LNHDA and SQIVND (reference sequence). Variable domain in full (rest from reference TRBV19 and TRBJ2-3): DGGITQSPKYLFRKEGQNVTLSCEQNLNHDAMYWYRQDPGQGLRLIYYSQIVNDFQKGDIAEGYSVSREKKESFPLTVTSAQKNPTAFYLCASRGQSLTDTQYFGPGTRLTVL.

This clonotype has just a few counts. The V call is TRBV29-1, the J call TRBJ1-1, with 9 bases matching TRBD1. V lost 6 bases to trimming and J lost 5 bases; unmatched junction nucleotides: 7. Germline V CDR1 and CDR2: SQVTM, ANQGSEA. CDR3 size: 13 residues. The CDR3 nucleotides are TGCAGCGTGCTTTACGGGACAGGGACTGAAGCTTTCTTT. It translates to CSVLYGTGTEAFF.

This clonotype showed up many times. The chain is built from TRBV20-1 and TRBJ2-7; D is ambiguous. Trimming took 4 bases from V and 3 from J, leaving 13 bases between them. Germline V CDR1 and CDR2: DFQATT, SNEGSKA (reference sequence). CDR3 size: 13 residues. The CDR3 coding sequence is TGCAGTGCTACAGGACCCTCCGGCTACGAGCAGTACTTC. Translation gives CSATGPSGYEQYF.

The gene calls are TRBV27 and TRBJ1-4; D possibly corresponds to TRBD1 (6 bases). The CDR3 runs 15 residues. V lost 6 bases, J lost 5 bases, and 16 bases lay in between. Germline V CDR1 and CDR2: MNHEY, SMNVEV (reference sequence). The CDR3 DNA reads as TGTGCCAGCAGCTCGCTCCCGGGGGCGAATGAAAAACTGTTTTTT. Its translation: CASSSLPGANEKLFF.

This clonotype was observed at least ten times. This chain uses TRBV6-1 with TRBJ1-5; 8 nucleotides agree with TRBD1. Unmatched junction bases numbered 18, after V lost 7 bases and J lost 1 base. Looked up from germline, CDR1 is MNHNS and CDR2 is SASEGT. CDR3 length: 19 amino acids. The CDR3 nucleotides read TGTGCCAGCACTGAGCGTCCCGGACAGGGCGGACTGAGCAATCAGCCCCAGCATTTT. This translates into CASTERPGQGGLSNQPQHF.

This clonotype has at least ten counts. The chain couples TRBV30 to TRBJ1-3, with TRBD1 matching 9 bases. The V gene end was trimmed by 6 bases and the J gene end by 3 bases; junction bases not matched to a gene: 6. This CDR3 region has 14 residues. Germline V gene sequence: CDR1 GTSNPN, CDR2 SVGIG (reference sequence). In DNA, the CDR3 is TGTGCCTGCCCGGACAGGGGAGTTGGAAACACCATATATTTT. Translated: CACPDRGVGNTIYF.

At least ten counts were recorded for this clonotype. This chain connects TRBV18 to TRBJ1-1; D uncertain. The V end lost 1 base, the J end lost 1 base, and 7 bases lay between the germline ends. This CDR3 region has 14 residues. Germline assignment: CDR1 KGHSH and CDR2 LQKENI. CDR3 loop: CASSPRPENTEAFF. In DNA form, the CDR3 reads TGTGCCAGCTCACCACGTCCGGAGAACACTGAAGCTTTCTTT.

V gene TRBV28 combines with J gene TRBJ1-5; maybe TRBD1 (5 bases). The CDR3 covers 16 residues. Germline V lookup: CDR1 MDHEN, CDR2 SYDVKM. Trimming stripped 5 bases from V and 5 bases from J, with 19 bases between. The DNA of the CDR3 is TGTGCCAGCAGTGTATTAGGACATTTAGGAGATCAGCCCCAGCATTTT. It translates to CASSVLGHLGDQPQHF.

Many counts were recorded for this clonotype. This chain uses TRBV12-3 or TRBV12-4 with TRBJ1-1, with TRBD1 as a possible D gene (5 bases). V lost 4 bases and J 1 base, leaving 10 bases between the germline ends. This CDR3 is 14 amino acids long. The CDR3 DNA sequence: TGTGCCAGCAGTTACAGGTCACCGAACACTGAAGCTTTCTTT. Its translation is CASSYRSPNTEAFF.

Many counts were recorded for this clonotype. This chain joins TRBV20-1 and TRBJ1-5; D might be TRBD1 (6 bases). V shed 5 bases and J shed 4 bases, with 9 bases lying between them. Germline V gene sequence: CDR1 DFQATT, CDR2 SNEGSKA (reference sequence). The CDR3 runs 12 residues. The CDR3 region is CSARTENQPQHF. For the CDR3, the DNA is TGCAGTGCTCGGACAGAAAATCAGCCCCAGCATTTT.

This clonotype was recorded at least ten times. This chain joins TRBV27 and TRBJ1-6; D might be TRBD1 (5 bases). CDR1 is MNHEY and CDR2 is SMNVEV in the germline V gene (reference sequence). The CDR3 has 14 residues. Deletions cut 3 bases from V and 10 bases from J, with 13 bases between. As DNA, the CDR3 is TGTGCCAGCAGTTTGGGGGGTCTAGGGTCACCCCTCCACTTT. As protein: CASSLGGLGSPLHF.

This clonotype was seen only a few times. The CDR3 spells CASSLDLLGAIYTEAFF. In DNA form, the CDR3 reads TGTGCCAGCAGCTTAGATCTTTTAGGGGCCATCTACACTGAAGCTTTCTTT. V gene TRBV11-2 combines with J gene TRBJ1-1; tentative D call: TRBD1 (5 bases). V was shortened by 0 bases and J by 3 bases, with 17 bases between the two germline ends. CDR3 length equals 17 residues. CDR1 and CDR2 (germline): SGHAT, FQNNGV.

V is TRBV5-1 and J is TRBJ2-1; 8 bases are shared with TRBD1. The CDR3 length is 15 residues. Trimming cost V 4 bases and J 5 bases; bases outside gene matches: 8. Germline CDR1 and CDR2: SGHRS and YFSETQ. The CDR3 coding sequence is TGCGCCAGCAGCGGGAAGGACAGGGTCGACAATGAGCAGTTCTTC. Translating gives CASSGKDRVDNEQFF.

This clonotype was picked up many times. The chain links TRBV5-1 to TRBJ2-7; 9 positions match TRBD1. The CDR3 totals 17 residues. Germline V gives CDR1 SGHRS, CDR2 YFSETQ. J was trimmed by 5 bases and V by 4 bases; bases with no gene match: 16. The CDR3 region is CASSPYLTGGEPHEQYF. CDR3 bases: TGCGCCAGCAGCCCTTACCTTACAGGGGGCGAGCCCCACGAGCAGTACTTC. Full variable domain (remainder filled in from reference TRBV5-1 and TRBJ2-7): KAGVTQTPRYLIKTRGQQVTLSCSPISGHRSVSWYQQTPGQGLQFLFEYFSETQRNKGNFPGRFSGRQFSNSRSEMNVSTLELGDSALYLCASSPYLTGGEPHEQYFGPGTRLTVT.

The chain uses TRBV7-9 and TRBJ1-1; D possibly corresponds to TRBD1 (5 bases). V lost 5 bases to trimming and J lost 4 bases, with 17 bases between them. This CDR3 comprises 15 residues. CDR1 is SEHNR, CDR2 FQNEAQ, per germline (reference sequence). Here the CDR3 reads CASSKWGSGATEAFF. DNA for the CDR3: TGTGCCAGCAGCAAATGGGGGAGCGGGGCCACTGAAGCTTTCTTT.

In this sample, this clonotype turned up a few times. The chain recombines TRBV19 with TRBJ2-1; 7 bases map to TRBD2. The V and J ends lost 4 bases and 3 bases, in that order; junction bases with no gene match: 6. The length of the CDR3 is 15 residues. The germline gives CDR1 LNHDA, CDR2 SQIVND (reference sequence). The CDR3, as DNA: TGTGCCAGTAGTACGGACGGGGAGGGCTACAATGAGCAGTTCTTC. Its translation is CASSTDGEGYNEQFF.

V usage is TRBV24-1 and J usage is TRBJ2-1; 10 bases match TRBD2. Germline V CDR1 and CDR2: KGHDR, SFDVKD. The CDR3 runs 16 residues. V gave up 5 bases and J gave up 8 bases; unmatched junction bases: 11. The CDR3 spells CATSVQAGGRRDEQFF. The CDR3 DNA sequence: TGTGCCACCAGTGTTCAAGCGGGAGGGCGGAGGGATGAGCAGTTCTTC.